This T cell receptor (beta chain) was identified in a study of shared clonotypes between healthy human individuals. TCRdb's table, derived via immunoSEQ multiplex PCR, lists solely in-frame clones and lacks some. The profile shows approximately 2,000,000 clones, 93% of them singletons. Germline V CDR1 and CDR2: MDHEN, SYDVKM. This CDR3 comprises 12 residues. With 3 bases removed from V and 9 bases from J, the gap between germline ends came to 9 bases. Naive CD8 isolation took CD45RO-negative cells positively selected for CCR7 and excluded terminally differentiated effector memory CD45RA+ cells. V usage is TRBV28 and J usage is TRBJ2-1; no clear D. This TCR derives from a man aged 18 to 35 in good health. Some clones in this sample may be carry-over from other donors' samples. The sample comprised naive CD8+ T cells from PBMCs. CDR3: CASSFFTPEQFF. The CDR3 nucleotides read TGTGCCAGCAGTTTCTTCACTCCTGAGCAGTTCTTC.